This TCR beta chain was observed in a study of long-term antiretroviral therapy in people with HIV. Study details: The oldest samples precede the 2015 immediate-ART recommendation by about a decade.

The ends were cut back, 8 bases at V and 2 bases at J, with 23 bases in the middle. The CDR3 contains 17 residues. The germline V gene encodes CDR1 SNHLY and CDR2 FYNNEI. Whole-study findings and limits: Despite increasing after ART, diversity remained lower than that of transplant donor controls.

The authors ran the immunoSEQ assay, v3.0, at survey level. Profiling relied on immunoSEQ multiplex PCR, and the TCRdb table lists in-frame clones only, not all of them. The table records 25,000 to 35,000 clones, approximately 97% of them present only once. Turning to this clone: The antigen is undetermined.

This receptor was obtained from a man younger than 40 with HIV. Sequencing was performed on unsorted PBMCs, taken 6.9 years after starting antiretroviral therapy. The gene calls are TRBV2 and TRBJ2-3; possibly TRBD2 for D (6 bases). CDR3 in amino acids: CASLNGGDWENTDTQYF. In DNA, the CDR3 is TGTGCCAGCTTGAACGGAGGGGACTGGGAAAACACAGATACGCAGTATTTT.